This T cell receptor beta chain was recorded in a study of human T cells and chemical hapten exposure. About the research overall: A 2 cm by 2 cm inner upper arm patch received 2% DPC for sensitization.

Original processing methods: Sample TCR counts, which ranged from about 20,000 to 750,000, had a median of 95,638. TCRdb used MiXCR to reprocess the RACE reads, holding one entry per CDR3 protein. The V and J calls come from TCRdb's annotation, not from the publication. The sample consists of approximately 86,000 distinct CDR3 sequences, around 9.9% of them appearing once. Sample time point: patch test 3, about 24 weeks after DPC sensitization. The treatment was: therapeutic diphenylcyclopropenone sensitization with weekly scalp DPC. Non-pregnant alopecia patients aged 18 to 70, suitable for DPC therapy. There are many counts of this clonotype. What it binds is unknown. The study, taken as a whole, reports: Alopecia affected the donors, so their immune response may differ from healthy people's.

Per the germline V gene, CDR1 is LNHNV and CDR2 is YYDKDF (reference sequence). CDR3 length: 19 residues. V lost 3 bases, J lost 0 bases, and 18 bases lay in between. This TCR was recovered from a woman under 40 with alopecia areata. Some clones in this sample may be carry-over from other donors' samples. The sequenced sample was whole blood, obtained in connection with sensitization to the hapten diphenylcyclopropenone (DPC). J is TRBJ2-6 and V is TRBV15; D perhaps matches TRBD1 (5 bases). For the CDR3, the DNA is TGTGCCACCAGCAGTGAAGGGGCAGCCCCCGACTCTGGGGCCAACGTCCTGACTTTC. It codes for CATSSEGAAPDSGANVLTF.